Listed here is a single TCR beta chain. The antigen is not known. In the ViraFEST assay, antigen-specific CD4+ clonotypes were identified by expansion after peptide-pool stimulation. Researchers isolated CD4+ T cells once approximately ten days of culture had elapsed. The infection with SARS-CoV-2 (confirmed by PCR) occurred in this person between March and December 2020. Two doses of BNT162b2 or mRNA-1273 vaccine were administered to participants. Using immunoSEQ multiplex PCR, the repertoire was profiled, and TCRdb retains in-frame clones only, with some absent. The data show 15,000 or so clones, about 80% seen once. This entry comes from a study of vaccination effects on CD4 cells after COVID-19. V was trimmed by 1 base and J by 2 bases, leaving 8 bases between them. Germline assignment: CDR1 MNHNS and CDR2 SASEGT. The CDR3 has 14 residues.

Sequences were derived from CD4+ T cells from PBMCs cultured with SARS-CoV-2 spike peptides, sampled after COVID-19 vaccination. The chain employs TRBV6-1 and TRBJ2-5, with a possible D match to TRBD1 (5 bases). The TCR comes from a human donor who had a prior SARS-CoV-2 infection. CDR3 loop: CASSEGQLQETQYF. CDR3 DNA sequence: TGTGCCAGCAGTGAAGGACAGCTACAAGAGACCCAGTACTTC.